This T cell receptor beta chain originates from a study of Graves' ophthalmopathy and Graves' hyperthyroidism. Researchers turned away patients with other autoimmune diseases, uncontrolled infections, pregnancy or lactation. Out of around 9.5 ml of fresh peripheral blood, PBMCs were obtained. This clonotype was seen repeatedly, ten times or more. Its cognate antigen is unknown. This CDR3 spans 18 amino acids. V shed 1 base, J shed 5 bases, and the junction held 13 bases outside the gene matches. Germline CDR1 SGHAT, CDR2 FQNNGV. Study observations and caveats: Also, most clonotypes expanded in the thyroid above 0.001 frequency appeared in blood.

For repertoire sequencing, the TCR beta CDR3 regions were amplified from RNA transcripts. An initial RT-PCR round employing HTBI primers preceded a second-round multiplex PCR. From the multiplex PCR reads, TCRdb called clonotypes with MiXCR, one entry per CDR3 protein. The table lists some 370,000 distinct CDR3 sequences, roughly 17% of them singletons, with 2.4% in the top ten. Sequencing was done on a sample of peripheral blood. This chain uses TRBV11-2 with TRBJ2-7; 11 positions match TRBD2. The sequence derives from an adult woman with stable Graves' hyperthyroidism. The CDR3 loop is CASSLGLAGYGLVDEQYF. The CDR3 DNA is TGTGCCAGCAGCTTAGGACTAGCGGGATACGGGCTTGTCGACGAGCAGTACTTC.